This T cell receptor (beta chain) stems from a study of cytotoxic CD8 clonotypes in ibrutinib-treated CLL. Turning to the study itself: Roughly 10 relapsed/refractory, approximately 15 treatment-naive; about 17 IGHV unmutated. Samples had a mean of around 250,000 productive templates and roughly 90,000 productive rearrangements.

Depth targeted 1 in 200,000 to 1 in 1 million T cells, averaging approximately 9.3x coverage per clonotype. Libraries were prepared by immunoSEQ multiplex PCR; TCRdb keeps only in-frame clonotypes and omits some of them. The sample has tens of thousands of clones, 90% seen once. The sequence was obtained from a human donor with chronic lymphocytic leukemia. Sequencing was performed on PBMCs, taken after 12 months of ibrutinib treatment.

The CDR3 reads CASSEGQGGYNEQFF. The DNA for the CDR3 is TGCGCCAGCAGCGAGGGACAGGGAGGCTACAATGAGCAGTTCTTC. The V gene is TRBV10-1, the J gene TRBJ2-1; 9 bases match TRBD1. Germline CDR1 reads WNHNN; CDR2 reads SYGVQD (reference sequence). The CDR3 covers 15 residues. Losses at the gene ends were 6 bases for V and 3 bases for J; bases not matched to a gene: 6.